This T cell receptor (beta chain) was observed in a study of blood T cell repertoires in COVID-19. CDR3 length: 13 amino acids. The V end was cut by 6 bases, the J end by 6 bases, with 12 bases between. Per the authors' pipeline: Estimation of nucleated cell counts relied on the amplification of reference gene primers. Here immunoSEQ multiplex PCR was the method, and the copy in TCRdb shows in-frame clones only, minus some. V and J calls and clone size are given by that table; D and trimming were obtained from the DNA. The sample holds more than 400,000 clones, less than 95% seen once. Researchers sorted participants into cohorts using their self-reported clinical history.

The sample consisted of PBMCs or T cells enriched from blood (not recorded which). The sequence was obtained from a man younger than 35 who had recovered from COVID-19. The rearrangement uses TRBV12-3 or TRBV12-4 and TRBJ2-1; possibly TRBD1 for D (6 bases). The CDR3 bases are TGTGCCAGCAGGCGACCGGACAGCAATGAGCAGTTCTTC. Protein product: CASRRPDSNEQFF.